Included here is one T cell receptor beta chain sequence, with context. This clone has only a few counts. This receptor's antigen is unknown. No much larger clone exists at a distance of one base, and base qualities are not known. The collaborating institutions used their own protocols to collect whole blood in K2EDTA tubes. Collaborator samples were shipped for TCRbeta analysis as frozen whole blood, isolated PBMCs, or DNA extracted from either sample type. The immunoSEQ Assay, a bias-controlled multiplex PCR, was used to amplify TCRbeta CDR3 regions from genomic DNA. In the source study's methods: The number of nucleated cells in each sample was estimated by amplification of reference gene primers within the assay. To quantify the absolute abundance of each unique TCRbeta CDR3 rearrangement, sequence reads were collapsed and filtered. Productive Simpson clonality was computed per sample as the square root of Simpson's diversity index over productive rearrangements. The source is immuneACCESS, and TCRdb retained only in-frame sequences with V and J called. Part of the clones is not carried over; for the studies checked, unresolved V genes explain less than half of this, and the remainder is unexplained. V, J and clone size are those of that table, while D and trimming were read from the DNA. This sample comprises about 160,000 clones, about 83% of them detected only once. The ten largest make up 7% to 9% of the sample.

These data belong to a study of blood T cell repertoires in COVID-19 (TCRdb year 2020). For the wider study: Samples from collaborators originated in the United States, Italy and Spain and spanned both the acute and convalescent phases of COVID-19. The material from the prospective study consisted of cDNA or gDNA derived from T cells, B-cell-depleted T cells, or PBMCs. Deeply sampled blood TCRbeta repertoires from subjects exposed to, actively infected with, or recovered from COVID-19 were included in the dataset. The repertoires were released in a freely available public database intended as a resource for research on the immune response to SARS-CoV-2. Samples came from the ongoing ImmuneRACE study (first 160 participants) plus 1,254 subjects from 6 global collaborators. Nearly every sample came with metadata listing a de-identified subject ID, COVID-19 status, age in years and sex. Where available, HLA class I and class II types were taken from metadata supplied by the sample provider and were not determined by assay-based typing.

The study at large found these results: The amount of clinical and demographic metadata varied by source and participant and was provided uncurated.

The material sequenced was peripheral blood. The receptor was isolated from a man aged 55 to 69 with acute or convalescent COVID-19.

The encoded CDR3 is CASSLSFGTAYGYTF. The DNA sequence is given as TGTGCCAGCAGCTTAAGCTTCGGGACAGCCTATGGCTACACCTTC. The chain is made from TRBV3-1 (or the pseudogene TRBV3-2) and TRBJ1-2, with 7 middle bases fitting TRBD1. Trimmed from V: 5 bases; trimmed from J: 4 bases; junction bases lacking a gene match: 10. Including the terminal cysteine and phenylalanine, the CDR3 comprises 15 residues. The kept DNA is CDR3 alone, 45 bases in frame from the first base. CDR1 is given as LGHDT and CDR2 as YNNKEL, both from the germline V gene (reference sequence).